This T cell receptor beta chain was recorded in a study of long-term antiretroviral therapy in people with HIV. Whole-study results and caveats: Clones that expanded before ART (that is, prior to treatment) dominated the repertoire at all time points.

Comment on this clone: Its antigen remains unknown.

It was version v3.0 of the immunoSEQ assay that was run at survey level. Data came from immunoSEQ multiplex PCR; TCRdb stores just in-frame clones and leaves some out. The table lists roughly 30,000 clones, over 80% of them singletons. V shed 6 bases and J 12 bases; nucleotides not matched to a gene: 6. Germline CDR1 MDHEN, CDR2 SYDVKM. The CDR3 contains 13 residues. The chain is built from TRBV28 and TRBJ1-6, with 9 nucleotides matching TRBD1. The sequence derives from a young man with HIV. The specimen comprised unsorted PBMCs, sampled 2.7 to 2.9 years after starting antiretroviral therapy. The CDR3 coding sequence is TGTGCCAGCAGACAGGGGGCAAGAGGACCCCTCCACTTT. Translated, it gives CASRQGARGPLHF.